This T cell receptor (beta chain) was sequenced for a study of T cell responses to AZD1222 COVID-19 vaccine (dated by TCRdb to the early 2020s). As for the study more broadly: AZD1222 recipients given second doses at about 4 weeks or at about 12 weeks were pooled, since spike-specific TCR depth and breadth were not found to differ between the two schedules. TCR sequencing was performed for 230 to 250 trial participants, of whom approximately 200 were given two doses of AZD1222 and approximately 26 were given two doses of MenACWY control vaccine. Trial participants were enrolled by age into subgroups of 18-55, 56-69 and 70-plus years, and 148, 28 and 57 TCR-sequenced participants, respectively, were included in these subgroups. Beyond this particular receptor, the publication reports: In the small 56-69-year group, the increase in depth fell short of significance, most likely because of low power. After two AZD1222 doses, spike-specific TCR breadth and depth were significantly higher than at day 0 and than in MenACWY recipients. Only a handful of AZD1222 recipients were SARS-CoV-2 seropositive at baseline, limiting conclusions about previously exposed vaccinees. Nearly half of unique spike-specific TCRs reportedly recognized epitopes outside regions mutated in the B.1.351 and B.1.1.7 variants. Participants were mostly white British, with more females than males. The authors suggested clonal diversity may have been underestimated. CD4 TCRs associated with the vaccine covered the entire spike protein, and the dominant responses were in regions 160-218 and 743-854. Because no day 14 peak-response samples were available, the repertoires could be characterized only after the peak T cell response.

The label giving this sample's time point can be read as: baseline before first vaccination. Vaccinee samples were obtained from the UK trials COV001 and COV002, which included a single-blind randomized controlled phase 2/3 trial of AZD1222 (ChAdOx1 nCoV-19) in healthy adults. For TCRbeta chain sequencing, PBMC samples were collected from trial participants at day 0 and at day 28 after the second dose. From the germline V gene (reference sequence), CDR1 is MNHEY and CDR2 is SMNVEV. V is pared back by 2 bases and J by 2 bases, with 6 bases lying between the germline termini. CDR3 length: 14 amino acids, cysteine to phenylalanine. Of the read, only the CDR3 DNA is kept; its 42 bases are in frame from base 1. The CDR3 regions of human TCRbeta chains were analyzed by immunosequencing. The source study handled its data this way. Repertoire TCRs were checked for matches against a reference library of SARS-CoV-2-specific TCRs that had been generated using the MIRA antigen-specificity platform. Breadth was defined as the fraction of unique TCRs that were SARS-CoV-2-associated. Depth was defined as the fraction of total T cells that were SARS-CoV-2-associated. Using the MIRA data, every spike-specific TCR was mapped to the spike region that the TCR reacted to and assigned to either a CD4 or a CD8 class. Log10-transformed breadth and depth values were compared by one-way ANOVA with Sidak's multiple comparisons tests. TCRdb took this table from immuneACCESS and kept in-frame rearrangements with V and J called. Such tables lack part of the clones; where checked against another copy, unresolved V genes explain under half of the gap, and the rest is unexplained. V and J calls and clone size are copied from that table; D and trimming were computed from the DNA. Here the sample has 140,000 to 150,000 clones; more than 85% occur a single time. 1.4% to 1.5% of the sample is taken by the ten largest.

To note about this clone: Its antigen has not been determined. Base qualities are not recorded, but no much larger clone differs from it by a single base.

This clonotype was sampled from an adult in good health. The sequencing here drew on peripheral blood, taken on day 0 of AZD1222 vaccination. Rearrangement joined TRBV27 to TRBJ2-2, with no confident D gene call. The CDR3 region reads CASSLGLNTGELFF. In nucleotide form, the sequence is TGTGCCAGCAGTTTAGGTCTCAACACCGGGGAGCTGTTTTTT.